Below are 19 T cell receptor beta chains sequenced from a single sample in a study of human T cells and chemical hapten exposure. This sample's time point: patch test 1, 2 weeks after DPC sensitization. Documented treatment: therapeutic diphenylcyclopropenone sensitization with weekly scalp DPC. Someone pulled total RNA out of unfractionated whole blood. TCRdb re-called the RACE reads through MiXCR, storing one row per CDR3 protein. The repertoire holds around 44,000 distinct CDR3 sequences, with 4% as singletons. The sequences come from whole blood, collected in connection with sensitization to the hapten diphenylcyclopropenone (DPC). These receptors all come from a man aged 50 or older with alopecia areata. Some clones in this sample may be carry-over from other donors' samples.

This clonotype was recorded many times. The V and J genes are TRBV29-1 and TRBJ2-5, with 7 bases identical to TRBD1. Germline V gives CDR1 SQVTM, CDR2 ANQGSEA. The J segment lost 3 bases and the V segment lost 4 bases, leaving 8 bases of the junction unmatched. This CDR3 comprises 14 residues. The CDR3: CSVASRQGEETQYF. In DNA form, the CDR3 reads TGCAGCGTTGCCTCCCGGCAGGGGGAAGAGACCCAGTACTTC.

With regard to this clonotype: This may be a read error: a much more frequent sequence differs by one nucleotide. This chain connects TRBV11-2 to TRBJ1-3; D not certain. Per the germline V gene, CDR1 is SGHAT and CDR2 is FQNNGV. V lost 8 bases and J lost 2, with 10 bases in between. There are 13 residues in the CDR3. As DNA, the CDR3 is TGTGCCAGCGTTACAGAGCCTGGAAACACCATATATTTT. Encoded protein: CASVTEPGNTIYF.

This clonotype was found many times. This chain links TRBV27 with TRBJ2-7; 7 bases align to TRBD1. This CDR3 contains 14 residues. V was pared by 1 base and J by 6 bases, with 6 bases of the junction left unmatched. Germline values: CDR1 MNHEY, CDR2 SMNVEV (reference sequence). In DNA, the CDR3 is TGTGCCAGCAGTTTATGCCAGGGGGTCTGCGAGCAGTACTTC. Encoded protein: CASSLCQGVCEQYF.

The table lists this clonotype with many counts. The chain is built from TRBV29-1 and TRBJ2-5; the D gene is possibly TRBD2 (6 bases). The germline CDR1 and CDR2 sequences are SQVTM and ANQGSEA. CDR3 length: 15 residues. V lost 6 bases, J lost 5 bases, and 22 bases lay in between. The CDR3 DNA follows: TGCAGCGTCCAGAAACTAGCTATTCCCCGCGAGACCCAGTACTTC. Its protein product is CSVQKLAIPRETQYF.

The table lists this clonotype with many counts. V is TRBV5-1 and J is TRBJ1-4; D is possibly TRBD1 (5 bases). Deletions cut 6 bases from V and 8 bases from J, with 17 bases between. Germline CDR1 SGHRS, CDR2 YFSETQ. CDR3 length: 14 amino acids. In DNA, the CDR3 is TGCGCCAGCACCCCGCAAGGGGCTGGAGAAAAACTGTTTTTT. Its protein product is CASTPQGAGEKLFF.

This clonotype was seen many times. The rearrangement uses TRBV29-1 and TRBJ2-3, with TRBD2 matching over 11 bases. Trimming took 7 bases from V and 5 from J; bases not matched to a gene: 8. Germline V gene lookup returns CDR1 SQVTM and CDR2 ANQGSEA. The CDR3 is 14 residues long. The CDR3 protein is CSGVAGGPEDTQYF. CDR3 DNA: TGCAGCGGGGTAGCGGGAGGGCCAGAAGATACGCAGTATTTT.

This chain connects TRBV29-1 to TRBJ2-5, with D possibly TRBD1 on 6 matching bases. The CDR3 has 16 amino acids. With 3 bases removed from V and 2 bases from J, the gap between germline ends came to 19 bases. Germline CDR1 SQVTM, CDR2 ANQGSEA. As DNA, the CDR3 is TGCAGCGTTGATGGATTACCGGGACACACACAAGAGACCCAGTACTTC. Residues: CSVDGLPGHTQETQYF. The variable domain in full, with the rest retrieved from reference TRBV29-1 and TRBJ2-5, is SAVISQKPSRDICQRGTSLTIQCQVDSQVTMMFWYRQQPGQSLTLIATANQGSEATYESGFVIDKFPISRPNLTFSTLTVSNMSPEDSSIYLCSVDGLPGHTQETQYFGPGTRLLVL.

This clonotype was seen repeatedly, ten times or more. This chain uses TRBV11-2 with TRBJ2-5; 10 bases line up with TRBD1. CDR3 length: 16 residues. Unmatched junction bases numbered 13, after V lost 5 bases and J lost 7 bases. Germline V gives CDR1 SGHAT, CDR2 FQNNGV. The DNA of the CDR3 is TGTGCCAGCAGCAGATCCCCAGGGACAGGGGATGTGACCCAGTACTTC. As protein: CASSRSPGTGDVTQYF.

The V and J genes are TRBV3-1 and TRBJ2-1, with 12 positions matching TRBD2. CDR1 LGHDT and CDR2 YNNKEL come from the germline V gene (reference sequence). CDR3 size: 13 residues. J lost 9 bases, V lost 8 bases, and 5 bases had no gene match. The CDR3, as DNA: TGTGCCAGCCGGACTAGCGGGATTGGTGAGCAGTTCTTC. It specifies CASRTSGIGEQFF.

The sample holds many counts of this clonotype. The V and J genes are TRBV12-3 or TRBV12-4 and TRBJ2-3, with 8 bases lining up with TRBD2. V dropped 6 bases and J dropped 4; count of bases not matched to a gene: 9. CDR3 length: 15 residues. This CDR3 reads CASSKSAGGADTQYF. The CDR3 coding sequence is TGTGCCAGCAGCAAATCGGCGGGAGGAGCAGATACGCAGTATTTT.

Many counts were recorded for this clonotype. Written as DNA, the CDR3 is TGTGCCAGCAGCTTATCCAGGGTCTATGGCTACACCTTC. It is translated as CASSLSRVYGYTF. The V gene is TRBV7-2, the J gene TRBJ1-2; TRBD1 is a possible D gene (5 bases). With 2 bases removed from V and 4 bases from J, the gap between germline ends came to 8 bases. Germline V lookup: CDR1 SGHTA, CDR2 FQGNSA. CDR3 length: 13 residues.

This clonotype appeared many times. DNA for the CDR3: TGCGCCAGCAGCCAAGATGGGATTTGGGGGGAGCAGTACTTC. Translated: CASSQDGIWGEQYF. The gene calls are TRBV4-1 and TRBJ2-7; D possibly uses TRBD1 or TRBD2 (5 bases each). CDR3 length equals 14 residues. From germline, CDR1 is MGHRA and CDR2 YSYEKL. V lost 0 bases and J 7 bases, leaving 13 bases between the germline ends.

This chain uses TRBV7-3 with TRBJ2-3, with 7 bases identical to TRBD2. Germline values: CDR1 SGHTA, CDR2 FQGTGA. J lost 4 bases, V lost 1 base, and 5 bases had no gene match. The CDR3 has 15 amino acids. The CDR3: CASSLRLAEADTQYF. In DNA form, the CDR3 reads TGTGCCAGCAGCTTAAGACTAGCCGAGGCAGATACGCAGTATTTT.

This clonotype appeared many times. The chain has TRBV28 and TRBJ1-4, with 8 bases identical to TRBD1. Germline V gene sequence: CDR1 MDHEN, CDR2 SYDVKM. Losses at the gene ends were 10 bases for V and 7 bases for J; bases not matched to a gene: 11. The CDR3 totals 14 residues. The CDR3 sequence: CATSTTGEGEKLFF. The CDR3 nucleotides are TGTGCCACATCAACGACAGGGGAGGGTGAAAAACTGTTTTTT.

This clonotype was seen repeatedly, ten times or more. This chain joins TRBV24-1 and TRBJ2-3; D is possibly TRBD1 or TRBD2 (5 bases each). Trimming removed 4 bases at V and 8 bases at J, with 9 bases between. Germline V CDR1 and CDR2: KGHDR, SFDVKD. The CDR3 spans 12 residues. This CDR3 reads CATSESGTTQYF. The DNA of the CDR3 is TGTGCCACCAGTGAATCCGGGACTACGCAGTATTTT.

This clonotype was seen many times. This chain connects TRBV29-1 to TRBJ2-7; 7 bases match TRBD1. The trim removed 6 bases at V and 3 bases at J, leaving 5 bases unmatched. The CDR3 is made up of 12 amino acids. Germline-derived CDR1 and CDR2 are SQVTM and ANQGSEA. The CDR3 loop reads CSVTGENYEQYF. As DNA, the CDR3 is TGCAGCGTAACAGGGGAGAACTACGAGCAGTACTTC.

This clonotype was recorded many times. This sequence joins TRBV7-2 and TRBJ1-3; D unresolved. The CDR3 has 15 residues. Germline V gives CDR1 SGHTA, CDR2 FQGNSA. The ends were cut back, 3 bases at V and 4 bases at J, with 13 bases in the middle. In DNA form, the CDR3 reads TGTGCCAGCAGCTTTTACATCACACCGGGAAACACCATATATTTT. Residues: CASSFYITPGNTIYF.

In the case of this clonotype: A much larger clone differs from this one at a single base, so this may be a read error. The chain has TRBV5-1 and TRBJ1-1; weak D call: TRBD1 (5 bases). The CDR3 contains 14 residues. In germline, CDR1 is SGHRS, CDR2 YFSETQ. The CDR3 coding sequence is TGCACCAGCTATCTCCCCGGGACCAACACTGAAGCTTTCTTT. Translating gives CTSYLPGTNTEAFF.

This clonotype showed up many times. The gene calls are TRBV27 and TRBJ2-7; D remains ambiguous. Germline V gives CDR1 MNHEY, CDR2 SMNVEV (reference sequence). The CDR3 contains 11 residues. V was pared by 3 bases and J by 6 bases, with 6 bases between. In nucleotides, the CDR3 is TGTGCCAGCAGTTTGTGGGCCGAGCAGTACTTC. Its protein is CASSLWAEQYF.